This is a list of T cell receptor beta chains from one sample in a study of T cell responses to AZD1222 COVID-19 vaccine. The data were produced by immunoSEQ multiplex PCR, yet TCRdb's version contains in-frame clones alone and is incomplete. The sample has some 120,000 clones, approximately 93% seen once. This specimen consisted of peripheral blood, obtained on day 0 of AZD1222 vaccination. Source of these receptors: an adult in good health. CDR3s leave out the opening cysteine and the closing phenylalanine or tryptophan. The order of the fields is V gene, clone size, J gene, CDR3 length, CDR3 protein. The size field is filled for only some rows; it gives once, few, many or a size class.

TRBV6-5	-	TRBJ2-7	10	ASSSTYPEQY
TRBV6-5	-	TRBJ2-4	13	ARSELGLAKNIQY
TRBV27	-	TRBJ2-7	9	ASSYNYEQY
TRBV21-1	-	TRBJ1-4	13	ASSSRPRLDEKLF
TRBV5-4	-	TRBJ2-1	13	ASSDNPGPESEQF
TRBV19	once	TRBJ2-2	11	ASSMAQGWELF
TRBV19	-	TRBJ2-1	12	ASSAQDRVREQF
TRBV4-1	-	TRBJ2-7	15	ASRRLAGGPLSYEQY
TRBV18	few	TRBJ1-2	12	ASSPPNRAYGYT
TRBV6-1	-	TRBJ1-2	10	ASSEAEDGYT